This TCR beta chain was sequenced during a study of identifying expanded T cells in peripheral blood. Findings of the study overall: Clone count variance between roughly 2-week samples rose with total template count. Over approximately two and four weeks, about 17 and 20 clones changed, versus approximately 1.2 between replicates.

Germline V CDR1 and CDR2: SGHRS, YFSETQ. CDR3 length: 14 amino acids. Trimming removed 5 bases at V and 0 bases at J, with 8 bases between. No infections or other immune events were documented during collection. Assay: immunoSEQ multiplex PCR; the TCRdb copy retains only in-frame clones and omits some. Among about 85,000 clones listed, about 88% were seen once. Regarding this clone: Its target is unknown.

The receptor was derived from a person aged 18 to 75 in good health. The sample consisted of blood. This chain connects TRBV5-1 to TRBJ2-2; D call uncertain. The CDR3 DNA reads TGCGCCAGCAGGGACCTGGCGAACACCGGGGAGCTGTTTTTT. Protein sequence: CASRDLANTGELFF.